This T cell receptor beta chain was identified in a study of graft-versus-host responses after intestinal transplantation. CDR1 is SEHNR and CDR2 is FQNEAQ in the germline V gene (reference sequence). With 5 bases clipped from V and 3 bases from J, the junction kept 10 bases outside the gene matches. The CDR3 has 15 amino acids. As concerns this clone: The target antigen is unknown.

Clones were sequenced by immunoSEQ multiplex PCR, and TCRdb holds only the in-frame ones, with some missing. Altogether about 71,000 clones are present, around 90% being singletons, with the ten largest covering about 1.3%. Study-wide results and limits: GvH clonotypes were identified within recipient marrow, with a subset emerging first in ileum or blood. Patients who carried graft-donor T cell macrochimerism also had high graft-versus-host to host-versus-graft clonal ratios in their allografts.

This clonotype was obtained from a human donor who received an intestinal transplant. The rearrangement uses TRBV7-9 and TRBJ2-7; 7 bases fit TRBD1. Specimen: unstimulated CD8+ T cells sorted from spleen or lymph node cells, collected before intestinal transplant. In DNA, the CDR3 is TGTGCCAGCAGCCCCCTCGACAGGGAAGTCTACGAGCAGTACTTC. Protein: CASSPLDREVYEQYF.